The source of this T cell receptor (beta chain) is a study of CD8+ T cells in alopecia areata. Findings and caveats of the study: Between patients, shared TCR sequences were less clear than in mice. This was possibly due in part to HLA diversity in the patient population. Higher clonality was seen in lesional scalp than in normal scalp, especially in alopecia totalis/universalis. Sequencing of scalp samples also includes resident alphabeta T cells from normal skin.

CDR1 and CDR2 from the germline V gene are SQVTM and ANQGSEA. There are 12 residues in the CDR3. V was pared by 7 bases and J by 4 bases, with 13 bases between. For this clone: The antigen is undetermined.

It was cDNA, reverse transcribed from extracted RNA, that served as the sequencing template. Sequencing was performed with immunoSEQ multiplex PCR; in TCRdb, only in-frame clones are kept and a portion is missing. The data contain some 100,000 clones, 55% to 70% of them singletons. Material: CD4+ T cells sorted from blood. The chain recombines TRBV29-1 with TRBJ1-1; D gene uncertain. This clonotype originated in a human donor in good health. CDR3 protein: CSAGSQSTEAFF. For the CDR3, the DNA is TGCAGCGCCGGGAGCCAGTCCACTGAAGCTTTCTTT.